This TCR beta chain was recorded in a study of blood T cells in healthy people across ages. CDR1 and CDR2 (germline): MNHNS, SASEGT. The CDR3 is 16 amino acids. V gave up 5 bases and J gave up 1 base, with 12 bases separating them. A J-beta primer mix and a sample-barcoded 5' primer were used in a second PCR of about 7 to 12 cycles. A tag from a template-switch adaptor with 12 random nucleotides marked each cDNA molecule. MiXCR, run by TCRdb on the 5' RACE reads, gives a single entry per CDR3 protein. The sample records roughly 860,000 distinct CDR3 sequences, about 62% being singletons. V gene TRBV6-1 combines with J gene TRBJ2-6, with D possibly TRBD1 on 5 matching bases. The sequencing sample was made of blood. The receptor was isolated from a man aged 25 to 45 in good health. The CDR3 DNA sequence: TGTGCCAGCAGTTCAGGGTACCTATCTGGGGCCAACGTCCTGACTTTC. Amino acid sequence: CASSSGYLSGANVLTF.